This T cell receptor (beta chain) was captured in a study of control samples from healthy donors and cancer patients (dated by TCRdb to the early 2020s). Details on this clone: Its antigen is currently not known. The sample holds no much larger clone one base away, and base qualities are not on file.

Per the germline V gene (reference sequence), LNHDA is the CDR1 and SQIVND is the CDR2. The CDR3, cysteine through phenylalanine, is 14 amino acids long. Just the 42-base CDR3 DNA is kept, in frame starting at base 1. V drops 3 bases and J drops 10 bases, leaving 16 bases in between. Library construction relied on the immunoSEQ multiplex PCR assay. This immuneACCESS table, as held by TCRdb, lists in-frame sequences with V and J called but not all clones. Of the missing ones, under half trace to an unresolved V gene in checked studies; the others have no known cause. This sample is represented by 70,000 or so clones; roughly 92% of them were singletons. The leading ten clones occupy over 5% of the sample.

Recombination linked TRBV19 to TRBJ1-5; there is no confident call for the D gene. Source material: blood. The source is a woman in her 40s in good health. The nucleotides are TGTGCCAGTAGTATCGGCGGACCCTCAGCCCCCCAGCATTTT. The resulting protein is CASSIGGPSAPQHF.